What follows are 10 T cell receptor beta chains derived from one specimen sequenced in a study of regulatory T cells in long-lasting Graves disease. iRepertoire HTBI primers and Arm-PCR of CDR3 regions built TCR beta libraries. TCRdb processed the multiplex PCR reads anew with MiXCR; each CDR3 protein has one entry. In the table there are approximately 540,000 distinct CDR3 sequences, around 12% of which are singletons. The time point here: newly diagnosed GD, antithyroid drugs for less than 3 months. PBMC-derived RNA was used for the TCR library. The sample was also reused in another study, on T cells in Graves' hyperthyroidism and ophthalmopathy.

The specimen was peripheral blood mononuclear cells (PBMCs), collected at new diagnosis, from a patient treated with antithyroid drugs. Receptor source: a woman in her 30s with Graves disease.

In its sample, this clonotype was seen many times. The chain links TRBV5-1 to TRBJ2-5; 9 bases are a match to TRBD2. Germline loops: CDR1 SGHRS, CDR2 YFSETQ. After removal of 4 bases from V and 3 bases from J, the junction contained 10 bases not matched to a gene. CDR3 length equals 16 residues. As DNA, the CDR3 is TGCGCCAGCAGCCCTGGGGGGACTAGCTGGGAAGAGACCCAGTACTTC. It encodes CASSPGGTSWEETQYF.

Many counts were recorded for this clonotype. The chain couples TRBV3-1 to TRBJ2-1; a possible D gene is TRBD2 (5 bases). Germline V gives CDR1 LGHDT, CDR2 YNNKEL (reference sequence). The CDR3 has 18 residues. Deletions cut 2 bases from V and 2 bases from J, with 19 bases between. The CDR3 protein is CASSQRSLGSKTYNEQFF. DNA for the CDR3: TGTGCCAGCAGCCAAAGGTCGTTAGGGAGTAAGACCTACAATGAGCAGTTCTTC.

This clonotype showed up many times. The chain combines TRBV11-3 with TRBJ2-1; TRBD2 matches at 14 bases. With 7 bases clipped from V and 9 bases from J, the junction kept 8 bases outside the gene matches. The CDR3 spans 15 residues. The germline V gene has CDR1 SGHNT and CDR2 YENEEA. The CDR3 is CASTLGLAGGGEQFF. CDR3 nucleotide sequence: TGTGCCAGCACCCTTGGACTAGCGGGAGGCGGTGAGCAGTTCTTC.

The V and J genes are TRBV6-2 or TRBV6-3 and TRBJ2-7; TRBD1 matches at 8 bases. Trimming cost V 6 bases and J 3 bases; bases outside gene matches: 7. This CDR3 region has 14 residues. The V gene's germline CDR1 is MNHEY and CDR2 SVGEGT. The CDR3 protein is CASSPDRVDYEQYF. The CDR3, as DNA: TGTGCCAGCAGCCCGGACAGGGTGGACTACGAGCAGTACTTC.

This clonotype was seen repeatedly, ten times or more. The chain's CDR3 is CASSWVPRRPGNTIYF. Here the CDR3 DNA reads TGTGCCAGCAGTTGGGTCCCTAGGAGGCCTGGAAACACCATATATTTT. The chain links TRBV28 to TRBJ1-3; D uncertain. CDR1 and CDR2 from the germline V gene are MDHEN and SYDVKM. V was clipped by 4 bases and J by 2 bases, with 15 bases between them. CDR3 length: 16 amino acids.

In its sample, this clonotype was seen many times. The CDR3 reads CASSRGYPGGYTF. As DNA, the CDR3 is TGTGCCAGCAGCCGGGGCTATCCGGGTGGCTACACCTTC. The chain carries TRBV7-2 and TRBJ1-2, with D tentatively TRBD1 (5 bases). In germline, CDR1 is SGHTA, CDR2 FQGNSA. The CDR3 totals 13 residues. Trimming took 5 bases from V and 7 from J, leaving 14 bases between them.

This clonotype was counted ten times or more. The rearrangement links TRBV30 to TRBJ2-5, with D maybe TRBD2 (5 bases). Germline lookup yields CDR1 GTSNPN and CDR2 SVGIG (reference sequence). V lost 2 bases and J 2 bases, leaving 9 bases between the germline ends. The CDR3 totals 13 residues. This chain's CDR3 is CAWSPGVQETQYF. Written as DNA, the CDR3 is TGTGCCTGGAGTCCCGGGGTTCAAGAGACCCAGTACTTC.

The sample holds many counts of this clonotype. The rearrangement links TRBV19 to TRBJ2-2; TRBD2 aligns across 8 bases. Germline assignment: CDR1 LNHDA and CDR2 SQIVND (reference sequence). The CDR3 consists of 18 residues. After removal of 3 bases from V and 6 bases from J, the junction contained 15 bases not matched to a gene. For the CDR3, the DNA is TGTGCCAGTAGTATCATCCGCGCGAGCGGGAGCTATCCCGGGGAGCTGTTTTTT. Protein: CASSIIRASGSYPGELFF.

This clonotype was found many times. The chain links TRBV6-1 to TRBJ2-1; 10 nucleotides match TRBD1. Trimming took 6 bases from V and 6 from J; bases not matched to a gene: 8. This CDR3 region has 15 residues. Germline V CDR1 and CDR2: MNHNS, SASEGT. The CDR3 region is CASSTHGQGGNEQFF. The CDR3 DNA is TGTGCCAGCAGCACCCACGGACAGGGGGGCAATGAGCAGTTCTTC.

This clonotype was observed many times. This sequence joins TRBV6-1 and TRBJ1-1; D gene unclear. The CDR3 spans 15 residues. Trimming took off 2 bases at V and 5 bases at J, with 15 bases between the two ends. CDR1 MNHNS and CDR2 SASEGT come from the germline V gene. The CDR3 DNA sequence: TGTGCCAGCAGTGAATCCCTGGGTGTAGGGACTGAAGCTTTCTTT. The encoded protein is CASSESLGVGTEAFF.